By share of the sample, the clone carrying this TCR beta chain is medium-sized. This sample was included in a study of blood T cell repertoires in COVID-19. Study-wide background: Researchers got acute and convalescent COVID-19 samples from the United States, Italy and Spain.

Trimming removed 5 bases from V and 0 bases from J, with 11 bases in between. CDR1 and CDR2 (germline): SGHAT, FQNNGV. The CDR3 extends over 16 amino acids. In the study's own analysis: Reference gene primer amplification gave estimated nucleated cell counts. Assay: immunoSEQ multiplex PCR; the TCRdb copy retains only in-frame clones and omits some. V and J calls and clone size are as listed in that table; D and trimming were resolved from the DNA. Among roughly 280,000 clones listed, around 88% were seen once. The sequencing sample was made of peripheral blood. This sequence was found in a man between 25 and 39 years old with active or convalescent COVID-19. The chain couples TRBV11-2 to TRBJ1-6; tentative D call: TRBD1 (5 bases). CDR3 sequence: CASSAGISSYNSPLHF. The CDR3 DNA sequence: TGTGCCAGCAGCGCAGGGATTAGCTCCTATAATTCACCCCTCCACTTT. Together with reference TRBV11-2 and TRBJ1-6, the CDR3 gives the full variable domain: EAGVAQSPRYKIIEKRQSVAFWCNPISGHATLYWYQQILGQGPKLLIQFQNNGVVDDSQLPKDRFSAERLKGVDSTLKIQPAKLEDSAVYLCASSAGISSYNSPLHFGNGTRLTVT.